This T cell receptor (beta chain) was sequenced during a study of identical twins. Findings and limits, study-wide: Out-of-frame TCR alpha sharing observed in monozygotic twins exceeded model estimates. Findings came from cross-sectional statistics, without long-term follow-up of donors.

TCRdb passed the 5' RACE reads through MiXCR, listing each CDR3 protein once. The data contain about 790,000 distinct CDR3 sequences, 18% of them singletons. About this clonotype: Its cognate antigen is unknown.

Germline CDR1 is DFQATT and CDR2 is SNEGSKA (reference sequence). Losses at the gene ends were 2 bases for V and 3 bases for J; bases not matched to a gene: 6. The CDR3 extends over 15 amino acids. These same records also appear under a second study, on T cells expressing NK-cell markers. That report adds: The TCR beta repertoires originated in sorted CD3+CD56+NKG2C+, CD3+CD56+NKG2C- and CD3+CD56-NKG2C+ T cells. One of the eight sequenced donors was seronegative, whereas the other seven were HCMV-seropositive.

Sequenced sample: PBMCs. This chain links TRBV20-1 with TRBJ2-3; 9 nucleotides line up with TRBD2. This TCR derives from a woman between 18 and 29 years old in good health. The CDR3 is CSARLLAGPTDTQYF. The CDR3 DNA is TGCAGTGCTAGACTGCTAGCGGGGCCGACAGATACGCAGTATTTT.